This entry lists 9 T cell receptor beta chains sequenced from one sample in a study of CD8+ T cells in alopecia areata. The authors extracted RNA and reverse transcribed it into cDNA as the sequencing template. TCRdb's copy holds only in-frame clones and misses some; the assay was immunoSEQ multiplex PCR. The data show 110,000 or so clones, 55% to 60% seen once. Specimen: NKG2D-low CD8+ T cells sorted from blood. These receptors came from a human donor with alopecia areata.

The chain recombines TRBV9 with TRBJ1-1; D is perhaps TRBD1 (6 bases). The CDR3 contains 13 residues. Germline V CDR1 and CDR2: SGDLS, YYNGEE. The V end was cut by 4 bases, the J end by 6 bases, with 13 bases between. In DNA, the CDR3 is TGTGCCAGCAGCTTTCGGGAGGGGGCTGAAGCTTTCTTT. As protein: CASSFREGAEAFF.

V gene TRBV28 combines with J gene TRBJ2-7, with D hard to call. Germline-derived CDR1 and CDR2 are MDHEN and SYDVKM. This CDR3 is 15 amino acids long. V shed 2 bases and J shed 3 bases, with 14 bases lying between them. CDR3 sequence (DNA): TGTGCCAGCAGTTTAATTATGGATCTGGGCTACGAGCAGTACTTC. It encodes CASSLIMDLGYEQYF.

This chain connects TRBV27 to TRBJ2-7, with TRBD1 matching over 7 bases. CDR1 is MNHEY, CDR2 SMNVEV, per germline (reference sequence). Trimming cost V 6 bases and J 7 bases; bases outside gene matches: 12. The CDR3 runs 14 residues. CDR3 region: CASREPTGMREQYF. DNA of the CDR3: TGTGCCAGCAGAGAACCGACAGGGATGAGGGAGCAGTACTTC.

The rearrangement joins TRBV7-8 to TRBJ2-1; TRBD2 matches 10 bases. Trimming cost V 0 bases and J 6 bases; bases outside gene matches: 5. Germline V gives CDR1 SGHVS, CDR2 FQNEAQ. The CDR3 length is 16 residues. CDR3 coding DNA: TGTGCCAGCAGCTTAGCGCCTAGCGGGAGTGTCAATGAGCAGTTCTTC. As protein: CASSLAPSGSVNEQFF.

This rearrangement joins TRBV4-1 to TRBJ1-2; 8 bases are shared with TRBD1. The CDR3 is 15 residues long. The germline V gene has CDR1 MGHRA and CDR2 YSYEKL. J lost 1 base, V lost 7 bases, and 8 bases had no gene match. CDR3 sequence reads: CASIHRTGSNYGYTF. Written as DNA, the CDR3 is TGCGCCAGCATCCATCGGACAGGGAGTAACTATGGCTACACCTTC.

This clone was observed a few times. The chain's CDR3 is CASSAAGRYEQYF. CDR3 coding DNA: TGTGCCAGCAGTGCCGCGGGGAGGTACGAGCAGTACTTC. This chain uses TRBV6-1 with TRBJ2-7, with a weak D call TRBD2 (6 bases). The CDR3 length is 13 residues. V lost 4 bases to trimming and J lost 4 bases, with 11 bases between them. The germline gives CDR1 MNHNS, CDR2 SASEGT.

This chain links TRBV5-6 with TRBJ2-3; TRBD1 aligns across 8 bases. Germline trimming cut 6 bases from V and 1 base from J; bases unmatched to any gene: 7. There are 15 residues in the CDR3. The germline gives CDR1 SGHDT, CDR2 YYEEEE. The CDR3 protein is CASNMDREGTDTQYF. The DNA for the CDR3 is TGTGCCAGCAACATGGACAGGGAAGGCACAGATACGCAGTATTTT. Full variable domain (missing parts from reference TRBV5-6 and TRBJ2-3): DAGVTQSPTHLIKTRGQQVTLRCSPKSGHDTVSWYQQALGQGPQFIFQYYEEEERQRGNFPDRFSGHQFPNYSSELNVNALLLGDSALYLCASNMDREGTDTQYFGPGTRLTVL.

The gene calls are TRBV5-4 and TRBJ1-2; possibly TRBD1 for D (6 bases). Looked up from germline, CDR1 is SGHNT and CDR2 is YYREEE (reference sequence). V was pared by 2 bases and J by 8 bases, with 13 bases between. This CDR3 has 13 residues. The CDR3 protein is CASSLLQGWGYTF. DNA of the CDR3: TGTGCCAGCAGCTTATTACAGGGTTGGGGCTACACCTTC.

The table lists this clone with a few counts. The sample holds other DNA sequences that translate to the same CDR3. The V and J genes are TRBV7-9 and TRBJ2-7, with TRBD1 identical over 7 bases. CDR3 length: 14 amino acids. Germline values: CDR1 SEHNR, CDR2 FQNEAQ (reference sequence). J lost 4 bases, V lost 5 bases, and 8 bases had no gene match. The CDR3 loop is CASSPTGADYEQYF. The DNA for the CDR3 is TGTGCCAGCAGCCCCACAGGGGCTGATTACGAGCAGTACTTC.